This T cell receptor (beta chain) was profiled in a study of radiotherapy plus CTLA-4 blockade in lung cancer. Sequenced by immunoSEQ multiplex PCR; TCRdb stores in-frame clones only, minus some. Of some 110,000 clones in the sample, 70% to 85% were seen once. There are 13 residues in the CDR3. The V gene's germline CDR1 is SGHNT and CDR2 YENEEA. Trimming pared 1 base from V and 2 bases from J, leaving 6 bases between. The chain links TRBV11-3 to TRBJ2-7, with D uncertain. This clonotype was obtained from a human donor with non-small cell lung cancer that progressed on radiotherapy plus ipilimumab. Some clones in this sample may be carry-over from other donors' samples. The specimen was peripheral blood, collected from a patient treated with radiotherapy plus ipilimumab. DNA of the CDR3: TGTGCCAGCAGCTTAGCACCCACCTACGAGCAGTACTTC. Its protein is CASSLAPTYEQYF.